A single sample gave rise to the 26 T cell receptor beta chains below, sequenced in a study of shared clonotypes between healthy human individuals (dated by TCRdb to the early 2020s). CD8 naive samples consisted of CD45RO-negative cells that were positively selected for CCR7, yielding a CD45RA+CCR7+ population without TemRA cells. The library was generated by the immunoSEQ multiplex PCR assay. TCRdb took this table from immuneACCESS and kept in-frame rearrangements with V and J called. Such tables lack part of the clones; where checked against another copy, unresolved V genes explain under half of the gap, and the rest is unexplained. This sample lists about 2.1 million clones; more than 85% were detected once. Around 1.7% of the sample is held by the ten biggest clonotypes. Material for sequencing was naive CD8+ T cells from PBMCs. This specimen's cell subset or site label, interpreted: CD45RA+CCR7+. Receptor source: a man between 18 and 35 years old in good health. Some clones in this sample may be carry-over from other donors' samples.

This sequence joins TRBV7-8 and TRBJ2-1; 10 bases align to TRBD2. This CDR3 spans 16 amino acids. The V segment lost 0 bases and the J segment 9 bases; nucleotides outside the gene matches: 8. Germline CDR1 and CDR2: SGHVS and FQNEAQ. The CDR3 nucleotides read TGTGCCAGCAGCTTAGCGGAGTTCAGCGGGAGGGTTGAGCAGTTCTTC. This translates into CASSLAEFSGRVEQFF.

The V gene is TRBV7-9, the J gene TRBJ2-7, with D maybe TRBD1 (6 bases). CDR3 length: 14 residues. Germline CDR1 is SEHNR and CDR2 is FQNEAQ (reference sequence). With 5 bases removed from V and 3 bases from J, the gap between germline ends came to 14 bases. The CDR3 DNA sequence: TGTGCCAGCAGCCTAACAGGGCTAGGCTACGAGCAGTACTTC. Its translation: CASSLTGLGYEQYF. The full variable domain, rest sourced from reference TRBV7-9 and TRBJ2-7, is DTGVSQNPRHKITKRGQNVTFRCDPISEHNRLYWYRQTLGQGPEFLTYFQNEAQLEKSRLLSDRFSAERPKGSFSTLEIQRTEQGDSAMYLCASSLTGLGYEQYFGPGTRLTVT.

V and J are TRBV5-1 and TRBJ2-7; 8 nucleotides align to TRBD2. The junction had 4 bases not matched to a gene; V was cut back by 1 base and J by 1 base. Germline V lookup: CDR1 SGHRS, CDR2 YFSETQ. There are 15 residues in the CDR3. The CDR3 sequence: CASSLNREGSYEQYF. CDR3 bases: TGCGCCAGCAGCTTGAATCGGGAGGGGTCCTACGAGCAGTACTTC.

The CDR3 sequence: CASSRPGTSADEQFF. CDR3 DNA: TGTGCCAGCAGCCGACCCGGGACTAGCGCAGATGAGCAGTTCTTC. The gene calls are TRBV14 and TRBJ2-1, with 10 bases aligning to TRBD2. Germline-derived CDR1 and CDR2 are SGHDN and FVKESK. This CDR3 contains 15 residues. The junction had 8 bases not matched to a gene; V was cut back by 4 bases and J by 8 bases.

The chain is built from TRBV27 and TRBJ2-7; 12 bases are shared with TRBD2. The CDR3 runs 18 residues. CDR1 and CDR2 (germline): MNHEY, SMNVEV (reference sequence). V shed 6 bases and J 4 bases; nucleotides not matched to a gene: 16. CDR3 region: CASSSWTSGTPAGYEQYF. In nucleotides, the CDR3 is TGTGCCAGCAGCAGTTGGACTAGCGGGACTCCCGCCGGGTACGAGCAGTACTTC.

The J gene is TRBJ2-5, the V gene TRBV11-1, with 8 nucleotides matching TRBD2. The CDR3 sequence is 12 residues long. With 10 bases clipped from V and 10 bases from J, the junction kept 11 bases outside the gene matches. The V gene's germline CDR1 is SGHAT and CDR2 FQDESV (reference sequence). CDR3 coding DNA: TGTGCCATTCCACGGGGGGGAGAAGGCCAGTACTTC. Amino acids: CAIPRGGEGQYF.

This clone was seen just once. The chain links TRBV7-2 to TRBJ2-6; no clear D. Trimming stripped 5 bases from V and 1 base from J, with 9 bases between. CDR3 length: 15 amino acids. CDR1 is SGHTA, CDR2 FQGNSA, per germline. The DNA for the CDR3 is TGTGCCAGCAGCCCCGGTGTTTCTGGGGCCAACGTCCTGACTTTC. This codes for CASSPGVSGANVLTF. Full variable domain (outside the CDR3, taken from reference TRBV7-2 and TRBJ2-6): GAGVSQSPSNKVTEKGKDVELRCDPISGHTALYWYRQSLGQGLEFLIYFQGNSAPDKSGLPSDRFSAERTGGSVSTLTIQRTQQEDSAVYLCASSPGVSGANVLTFGAGSRLTVL.

This sequence joins TRBV28 and TRBJ2-7; D might be TRBD1 (6 bases). With 5 bases removed from V and 1 base from J, the gap between germline ends came to 12 bases. The germline V gene encodes CDR1 MDHEN and CDR2 SYDVKM. This CDR3 is built from 14 residues. DNA of the CDR3: TGTGCCAGCAGTAAACCGGGACATTCCTACGAGCAGTACTTC. It yields the protein CASSKPGHSYEQYF.

V is TRBV9 and J is TRBJ2-3, with 12 bases matching TRBD2. In germline, CDR1 is SGDLS, CDR2 YYNGEE. The CDR3 runs 18 residues. The V gene end was trimmed by 0 bases and the J gene end by 2 bases; junction bases not matched to a gene: 7. This CDR3 is CASSVDRASGRDTDTQYF. The CDR3 DNA sequence: TGTGCCAGCAGCGTAGATAGGGCTAGCGGGAGGGACACAGATACGCAGTATTTT.

The chain employs TRBV30 and TRBJ2-7, with 8 nucleotides matching TRBD2. Germline CDR1 is GTSNPN and CDR2 is SVGIG (reference sequence). There are 15 residues in the CDR3. The V gene end was trimmed by 2 bases and the J gene end by 3 bases; junction bases not matched to a gene: 9. CDR3 sequence (DNA): TGTGCCTGGAGTTTAAGCGGGAGATGGATCTACGAGCAGTACTTC. As protein: CAWSLSGRWIYEQYF. Using reference TRBV30 and TRBJ2-7 for the parts outside the CDR3, the full variable domain is SQTIHQWPATLVQPVGSPLSLECTVEGTSNPNLYWYRQAAGRGLQLLFYSVGIGQISSEVPQNLSASRPQDRQFILSSKKLLLSDSGFYLCAWSLSGRWIYEQYFGPGTRLTVT.

V and J are TRBV7-7 and TRBJ2-3; 8 positions agree with TRBD1. The CDR3 sequence is 13 residues long. Germline-derived CDR1 and CDR2 are SSHAT and FNYEAQ (reference sequence). The ends lost 2 bases at V and 7 bases at J; junction bases unmatched: 2. The CDR3 loop reads CASSLQGANTQYF. CDR3 bases: TGTGCCAGCAGCTTACAGGGGGCGAATACGCAGTATTTT. The whole variable domain, filled in from reference TRBV7-7 and TRBJ2-3, reads GAGVSQSPRYKVTKRGQDVTLRCDPISSHATLYWYQQALGQGPEFLTYFNYEAQPDKSGLPSDRFSAERPEGSISTLTIQRTEQRDSAMYRCASSLQGANTQYFGPGTRLTVL.

The rearrangement links TRBV28 to TRBJ1-3; 10 bases are a match to TRBD1. With 4 bases clipped from V and 8 bases from J, the junction kept 8 bases outside the gene matches. Germline-derived CDR1 and CDR2 are MDHEN and SYDVKM. The CDR3 consists of 15 residues. CDR3 bases: TGTGCCAGCAGTTCCCCTAGGACAGGGGGAGACACCATATATTTT. This encodes CASSSPRTGGDTIYF.

The chain couples TRBV5-1 to TRBJ2-1; 7 nucleotides agree with TRBD2. The CDR3 has 18 residues. Per the germline V gene, CDR1 is SGHRS and CDR2 is YFSETQ. Trimming at V came to 0 bases and at J to 8 bases, leaving 17 bases not matched to a gene. CDR3 DNA: TGCGCCAGCAGCTTGGTGGGGCTAGGCCTAGCGGCGGGGGATGAGCAGTTCTTC. This gives the protein CASSLVGLGLAAGDEQFF.

This chain uses TRBV4-1 with TRBJ2-3; 8 bases are shared with TRBD1. Germline V gene sequence: CDR1 MGHRA, CDR2 YSYEKL. This CDR3 has 16 residues. With 0 bases clipped from V and 3 bases from J, the junction kept 5 bases outside the gene matches. CDR3 in amino acids: CASSQDRTGWTDTQYF. DNA of the CDR3: TGCGCCAGCAGCCAAGATCGGACAGGGTGGACAGATACGCAGTATTTT.

The chain is built from TRBV27 and TRBJ2-7; D gene ambiguous. There are 15 residues in the CDR3. The germline V gene has CDR1 MNHEY and CDR2 SMNVEV (reference sequence). Trimming left V 6 bases short and J 0 bases short, with 15 bases between. CDR3 sequence (DNA): TGTGCCAGCAGGGTCGGTGGCGGTCCCTCCTACGAGCAGTACTTC. It specifies CASRVGGGPSYEQYF.

The chain has TRBV6-5 and TRBJ1-1; 8 nucleotides agree with TRBD1. Trimming took 5 bases from V and 4 from J; bases not matched to a gene: 9. Looked up from germline, CDR1 is MNHEY and CDR2 is SVGAGI. CDR3 length equals 15 residues. The CDR3 protein is CASSRTGLLGTEAFF. The CDR3, as DNA: TGTGCCAGCAGTCGGACAGGGTTATTGGGCACTGAAGCTTTCTTT.

V usage is TRBV5-6 and J usage is TRBJ2-7; 7 positions agree with TRBD1. The J segment lost 10 bases and the V segment lost 3 bases, leaving 7 bases of the junction unmatched. CDR3 size: 12 residues. Germline assignment: CDR1 SGHDT and CDR2 YYEEEE. DNA of the CDR3: TGTGCCAGCAGCTCCGACAGGGAAGGTCAGTACTTC. This sequence encodes CASSSDREGQYF.

The rearrangement joins TRBV27 to TRBJ2-5; D tentatively fits TRBD1 or TRBD2 (5 bases each). The CDR3 runs to 12 residues. Trimming left V 6 bases short and J 1 base short, with 6 bases between. The germline gives CDR1 MNHEY, CDR2 SMNVEV (reference sequence). CDR3: CASRRGQETQYF. The CDR3 DNA sequence: TGTGCCAGCAGGAGGGGCCAAGAGACCCAGTACTTC.

V and J are TRBV7-9 and TRBJ2-5; 7 nucleotides line up with TRBD2. The CDR3 runs 14 residues. CDR1 and CDR2 from the germline V gene are SEHNR and FQNEAQ (reference sequence). Trimming cost V 7 bases and J 5 bases; bases outside gene matches: 10. CDR3 sequence: CASTPGGSGETQYF. The CDR3 DNA reads TGTGCCAGCACCCCCGGCGGGAGTGGGGAGACCCAGTACTTC.

The chain carries TRBV28 and TRBJ2-3; D remains ambiguous. Trimming pared 3 bases from V and 2 bases from J, leaving 9 bases between. Per the germline V gene, CDR1 is MDHEN and CDR2 is SYDVKM. The CDR3 extends over 14 amino acids. The CDR3 loop reads CASSFGSATDTQYF. The CDR3 DNA follows: TGTGCCAGCAGTTTCGGCTCTGCCACAGATACGCAGTATTTT.

The rearrangement joins TRBV7-9 to TRBJ2-3; 7 nucleotides align to TRBD2. The CDR3 covers 16 residues. V lost 5 bases, J lost 4 bases, and 12 bases stayed unmatched. Germline V gene data show CDR1 as SEHNR and CDR2 as FQNEAQ (reference sequence). The CDR3 region is CASSPPRASGPDTQYF. CDR3 nucleotide sequence: TGTGCCAGCAGCCCACCCCGGGCTAGCGGACCAGATACGCAGTATTTT.

Details on this clone: The sample has other DNA sequences that encode this CDR3 too. The genes are TRBV6-1 and TRBJ2-7, with TRBD2 matching over 10 bases. The CDR3 is made up of 14 amino acids. J gave up 4 bases and V 1 base, and 1 base lay outside the gene matches. Germline-derived CDR1 and CDR2 are MNHNS and SASEGT. The CDR3 reads CASSEGAGGYEQYF. The DNA for the CDR3 is TGTGCCAGCAGTGAAGGAGCGGGGGGGTACGAGCAGTACTTC.

This clone was seen only a few times. The gene calls are TRBV19 and TRBJ1-1; D is undetermined. CDR3 length equals 13 residues. The ends were cut back, 5 bases at V and 0 bases at J, with 7 bases in the middle. CDR1 is LNHDA, CDR2 SQIVND, per germline (reference sequence). CDR3 bases: TGTGCCAGTAGTCCCTCCGTGAACACTGAAGCTTTCTTT. This sequence encodes CASSPSVNTEAFF.

The gene calls are TRBV5-5 and TRBJ2-7, with 10 bases matching TRBD1. There are 15 residues in the CDR3. Germline loops: CDR1 SGHKS, CDR2 YYEKEE (reference sequence). J gave up 3 bases and V 0 bases, and 3 bases lay outside the gene matches. CDR3 coding DNA: TGTGCCAGCAGCTTGGAAGGGGACAGGGGCTACGAGCAGTACTTC. Amino acid sequence: CASSLEGDRGYEQYF.

The chain has TRBV7-9 and TRBJ2-7; TRBD2 matches 7 bases. V shed 4 bases and J 0 bases; nucleotides not matched to a gene: 6. This CDR3 spans 15 amino acids. From germline, CDR1 is SEHNR and CDR2 FQNEAQ (reference sequence). The CDR3 sequence is CASSSPAGSSYEQYF. CDR3 DNA sequence: TGTGCCAGCAGCTCTCCAGCGGGAAGCTCCTACGAGCAGTACTTC.

The gene calls are TRBV13 and TRBJ2-1, with 8 nucleotides matching TRBD2. This CDR3 region has 16 residues. V shed 5 bases, J shed 6 bases, and the junction held 12 bases outside the gene matches. The V gene's germline CDR1 is PRHDT and CDR2 FYEKMQ (reference sequence). The CDR3 loop is CASSPISGSLGNEQFF. CDR3 DNA sequence: TGTGCCAGCAGCCCTATCAGCGGGAGTCTGGGCAATGAGCAGTTCTTC.